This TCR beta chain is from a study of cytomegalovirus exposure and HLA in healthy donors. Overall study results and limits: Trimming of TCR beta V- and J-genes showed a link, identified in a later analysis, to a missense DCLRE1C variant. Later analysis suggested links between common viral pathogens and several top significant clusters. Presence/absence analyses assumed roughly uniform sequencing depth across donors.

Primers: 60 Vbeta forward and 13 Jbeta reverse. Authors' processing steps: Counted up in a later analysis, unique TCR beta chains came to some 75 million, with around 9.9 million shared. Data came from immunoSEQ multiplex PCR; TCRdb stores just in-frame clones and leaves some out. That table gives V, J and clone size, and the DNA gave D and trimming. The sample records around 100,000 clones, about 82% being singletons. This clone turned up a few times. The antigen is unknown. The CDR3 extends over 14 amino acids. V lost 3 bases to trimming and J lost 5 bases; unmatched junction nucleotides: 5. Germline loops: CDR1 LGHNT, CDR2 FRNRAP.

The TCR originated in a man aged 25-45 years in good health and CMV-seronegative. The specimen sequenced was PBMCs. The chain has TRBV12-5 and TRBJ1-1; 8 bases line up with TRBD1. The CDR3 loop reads CASGFQGARTEAFF. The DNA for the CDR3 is TGTGCTAGTGGTTTTCAGGGGGCGCGAACTGAAGCTTTCTTT.